This T cell receptor (beta chain) was sequenced during a study of T cells in Graves' hyperthyroidism and ophthalmopathy. Findings and limits, study-wide: A model of 13 V-J features distinguished ophthalmopathy from stable hyperthyroidism. In the blood, most expanded thyroid clonotypes above 0.001 appeared as well.

The CDR3 has 15 amino acids. Per the germline V gene, CDR1 is SGHTA and CDR2 is FQGNSA. After removal of 6 bases from V and 4 bases from J, the junction contained 11 bases not matched to a gene. Amplification yielded TCR beta CDR3 regions, with RNA transcripts as the source. The TCR CDR3 first-round RT-PCR relied on the HTBI primer set. TCRdb fed the multiplex PCR reads into MiXCR, producing one record per CDR3 protein. The top ten hold about 9% of the sample, which has around 800,000 distinct CDR3 sequences, roughly 40% seen once. A word on this clonotype: Its cognate antigen is unknown.

Specimen: blood. The rearrangement joins TRBV7-2 to TRBJ2-7, with TRBD1 matching over 8 bases. The clonotype was recovered from a man aged 18-30 years with Graves' hyperthyroidism. The CDR3 region has the DNA TGTGCCAGCAGTTTGGAGGACAGGGCCGCTTACGAGCAGTACTTC. It encodes CASSLEDRAAYEQYF. The whole variable domain, remainder taken from reference TRBV7-2 and TRBJ2-7, is GAGVSQSPSNKVTEKGKDVELRCDPISGHTALYWYRQSLGQGLEFLIYFQGNSAPDKSGLPSDRFSAERTGGSVSTLTIQRTQQEDSAVYLCASSLEDRAAYEQYFGPGTRLTVT.